The present TCR beta chain was sequenced within a study of blood T cell repertoires in COVID-19. Original methodology: How many nucleated cells were present was estimated from reference gene primer amplification. Assay: immunoSEQ multiplex PCR; the TCRdb copy retains only in-frame clones and omits some. D and trimming come from the DNA, and the V and J calls and clone size come from that table. The data hold about 280,000 clones, with about 85% observed a single time. V trimming: 5 bases; J trimming: 6 bases; junction bases outside the gene matches: 9. The CDR3 has 15 amino acids. Germline assignment: CDR1 PRHDT and CDR2 FYEKMQ (reference sequence).

Sequencing used peripheral blood. The origin of this receptor is a woman between 45 and 60 years old who had recovered from COVID-19. The chain links TRBV13 to TRBJ1-2; 10 bases match TRBD1. The CDR3 spells CASSERGDRGHGYTF. The CDR3 DNA follows: TGTGCCAGCAGCGAGCGAGGGGACAGGGGTCATGGCTACACCTTC.